Listed here are 28 T cell receptor beta chains from one sample, sequenced in a study of cytomegalovirus exposure and HLA in healthy donors. Researchers ran the PCR with 60 Vbeta and 13 Jbeta primers. Generated by immunoSEQ multiplex PCR, the TCRdb table keeps only in-frame clones and is missing some. The data hold fewer than 250,000 clones, with 82% observed a single time. The sequencing input was PBMCs. These receptors were collected from a man in his forties in good health and CMV-seropositive.

V gene TRBV2 combines with J gene TRBJ1-1; no reliable D call. V was pared by 6 bases and J by 3 bases, with 14 bases between. This CDR3 has 14 residues. Germline CDR1 reads SNHLY; CDR2 reads FYNNEI. CDR3 sequence (DNA): TGTGCCAGCAGCTTGGACGGGGAGGACACTGAAGCTTTCTTT. Amino acid sequence: CASSLDGEDTEAFF.

V and J are TRBV11-2 and TRBJ2-7, with 12 nucleotides matching TRBD1. Germline trimming cut 8 bases from V and 3 bases from J; bases unmatched to any gene: 2. Germline V lookup: CDR1 SGHAT, CDR2 FQNNGV. The CDR3 sequence is 13 residues long. CDR3 sequence: CASGDRGLYEQYF. The DNA for the CDR3 is TGTGCCAGCGGGGACAGGGGGCTCTACGAGCAGTACTTC.

The chain combines TRBV12-5 with TRBJ1-5; D is ambiguous. The CDR3 has 15 amino acids. Germline V gives CDR1 LGHNT, CDR2 FRNRAP. V was shortened by 0 bases and J by 4 bases, with 10 bases between the two germline ends. The CDR3: CASGLVLSGNQPQHF. The CDR3 region has the DNA TGTGCTAGTGGTTTGGTTTTGTCCGGGAATCAGCCCCAGCATTTT.

The V call is TRBV4-1, the J call TRBJ2-7, with no clear D. CDR1 is MGHRA, CDR2 YSYEKL, per germline. CDR3 length: 13 amino acids. V shed 0 bases and J shed 6 bases, with 9 bases lying between them. The CDR3 reads CASSQDTVGEQYF. Written as DNA, the CDR3 is TGCGCCAGCAGCCAAGATACAGTGGGCGAGCAGTACTTC.

The gene calls are TRBV9 and TRBJ2-2; 11 nucleotides match TRBD1. This CDR3 region has 18 residues. Germline V gene sequence: CDR1 SGDLS, CDR2 YYNGEE. The junction had 8 bases not matched to a gene; V was cut back by 3 bases and J by 1 base. The CDR3 nucleotides read TGTGCCAGCAGCGCCGTACCGGGACAGGGGGTGAACACCGGGGAGCTGTTTTTT. Residues: CASSAVPGQGVNTGELFF. Variable domain in full (rest from reference TRBV9 and TRBJ2-2): DSGVTQTPKHLITATGQRVTLRCSPRSGDLSVYWYQQSLDQGLQFLIQYYNGEERAKGNILERFSAQQFPDLHSELNLSSLELGDSALYFCASSAVPGQGVNTGELFFGEGSRLTVL.

The chain couples TRBV4-1 to TRBJ1-5; D is possibly TRBD1 (5 bases). Germline loops: CDR1 MGHRA, CDR2 YSYEKL. Trimming took 1 base from V and 0 from J, leaving 13 bases between them. CDR3 size: 17 residues. In DNA, the CDR3 is TGCGCCAGCAGCCAAGGATCTCAGGGTAATAGCAATCAGCCCCAGCATTTT. Protein: CASSQGSQGNSNQPQHF.

The DNA for the CDR3 is TGTGCCAGCAGCTTAGACGGAGGAGGGGCCTACGAGCAGTACGTC. This sequence encodes CASSLDGGGAYEQYV. The chain has TRBV11-2 and TRBJ2-7; D is possibly TRBD2 (6 bases). Trimming took off 0 bases at V and 2 bases at J, with 11 bases between the two ends. Germline V gene lookup returns CDR1 SGHAT and CDR2 FQNNGV. The CDR3 loop spans 15 amino acids.

This rearrangement joins TRBV6-5 to TRBJ1-4; D unresolved. CDR3 length equals 15 residues. Looked up from germline, CDR1 is MNHEY and CDR2 is SVGAGI. Trimming took 6 bases from V and 3 from J, leaving 14 bases between them. The chain's CDR3 is CASRVLESSNEKLFF. The CDR3 DNA reads as TGTGCCAGCAGGGTACTTGAGTCATCTAATGAAAAACTGTTTTTT.

The chain is built from TRBV30 and TRBJ1-4, with D perhaps matching TRBD1 (6 bases). The V end was cut by 3 bases, the J end by 2 bases, with 10 bases between. Germline assignment: CDR1 GTSNPN and CDR2 SVGIG (reference sequence). The length of the CDR3 is 14 residues. CDR3 loop: CAWSGTGTNEKLFF. The DNA for the CDR3 is TGTGCCTGGAGCGGAACAGGGACTAATGAAAAACTGTTTTTT.

The chain has TRBV11-1 and TRBJ2-5; TRBD1 might be the D (5 bases). Trimming shortened V by 0 bases and J by 5 bases, and 10 bases separated the two germline ends. From germline, CDR1 is SGHAT and CDR2 FQDESV (reference sequence). The CDR3 has 14 amino acids. CDR3 protein: CASSLAGVGETQYF. CDR3 DNA: TGTGCCAGCAGCTTAGCAGGGGTGGGTGAGACCCAGTACTTC.

The chain links TRBV4-2 to TRBJ2-7, with D perhaps TRBD2 (5 bases). Trimming shortened V by 1 base and J by 2 bases, and 12 bases separated the two germline ends. The CDR3 runs 15 residues. The V gene's germline CDR1 is LGHNA and CDR2 YNFKEQ. DNA of the CDR3: TGTGCCAGCAGCCAAGGATCGGCAGCGGCCTACGAGCAGTACTTC. Residues: CASSQGSAAAYEQYF.

The rearrangement links TRBV6-5 to TRBJ2-5, with D perhaps matching TRBD2 (5 bases). Looked up from germline, CDR1 is MNHEY and CDR2 is SVGAGI. There are 16 residues in the CDR3. The V gene lost 0 bases and the J gene lost 11 bases, with 22 bases spanning the gap. CDR3 residues: CASSYSPSRGSREQYF. The DNA for the CDR3 is TGTGCCAGCAGTTACTCTCCCTCCCGGGGTTCAAGGGAGCAGTACTTC.

This clone appeared once. The chain carries TRBV5-6 and TRBJ1-2; D ambiguous. CDR1 is SGHDT and CDR2 is YYEEEE in the germline V gene. The V end was cut by 6 bases, the J end by 0 bases, with 9 bases between. This CDR3 contains 13 residues. The chain's CDR3 is CASKIDSNYGYTF. CDR3 nucleotides: TGTGCCAGCAAGATAGACTCTAACTATGGCTACACCTTC.

The chain combines TRBV12-5 with TRBJ2-1, with 7 bases identical to TRBD2. CDR1 is LGHNT, CDR2 FRNRAP, per germline. Trimming at V came to 1 base and at J to 3 bases, leaving 9 bases not matched to a gene. The CDR3 covers 17 residues. DNA of the CDR3: TGTGCTAGTGGTTTGGCGGAGACTAGCTTCCTCTACAATGAGCAGTTCTTC. Translation: CASGLAETSFLYNEQFF. Full variable domain (outside the CDR3, taken from reference TRBV12-5 and TRBJ2-1): DARVTQTPRHKVTEMGQEVTMRCQPILGHNTVFWYRQTMMQGLELLAYFRNRAPLDDSGMPKDRFSAEMPDATLATLKIQPSEPRDSAVYFCASGLAETSFLYNEQFFGPGTRLTVL.

The genes are TRBV6-1 and TRBJ1-5; possibly TRBD1 for D (5 bases). Germline V gene sequence: CDR1 MNHNS, CDR2 SASEGT. The CDR3 has 15 amino acids. Trimming took 7 bases from V and 9 from J, leaving 22 bases between them. The CDR3 region has the DNA TGTGCCAGCACCCCTTCACCCGGGACTTCATGGCCCCAGCATTTT. It is translated as CASTPSPGTSWPQHF.

This chain uses TRBV9 with TRBJ1-1; TRBD1 aligns across 7 bases. Trimming cost V 2 bases and J 5 bases; bases outside gene matches: 3. The CDR3 extends over 13 amino acids. Germline V gene data show CDR1 as SGDLS and CDR2 as YYNGEE. The DNA of the CDR3 is TGTGCCAGCAGCGTCCAGGGGGGTACTGAAGCTTTCTTT. Encoded protein: CASSVQGGTEAFF.

V usage is TRBV18 and J usage is TRBJ2-1; D unresolved. The V end was cut by 0 bases, the J end by 4 bases, with 10 bases between. This CDR3 has 15 residues. Germline V gene data show CDR1 as KGHSH and CDR2 as LQKENI. CDR3 DNA: TGTGCCAGCTCACCACCGAGCGCAGTATACAATGAGCAGTTCTTC. This translates into CASSPPSAVYNEQFF.

The V and J genes are TRBV4-2 and TRBJ2-7, with 9 bases fitting TRBD1. Losses at the gene ends were 5 bases for V and 7 bases for J; bases not matched to a gene: 3. Per germline, CDR1 LGHNA and CDR2 YNFKEQ. The CDR3 loop spans 12 amino acids. CDR3 DNA: TGTGCCAGCAGCTCTGACAGGGGGGAGCAGTACTTC. The encoded protein is CASSSDRGEQYF.

The chain is built from TRBV6-5 and TRBJ1-1; TRBD1 might be the D (5 bases). There are 11 residues in the CDR3. Germline V gene lookup returns CDR1 MNHEY and CDR2 SVGAGI. The V end lost 7 bases, the J end lost 5 bases, and 8 bases lay between the germline ends. CDR3 in amino acids: CASTGQTEAFF. For the CDR3, the DNA is TGTGCCAGCACAGGGCAAACTGAAGCTTTCTTT.

As to this clone: One end of the junction does not line up with germline, which may come from a read error. The rearrangement joins TRBV30 to TRBJ1-2; 8 bases align to TRBD1. CDR1 is GTSNPN and CDR2 is SVGIG in the germline V gene (reference sequence). This CDR3 spans 14 amino acids. The CDR3 region has the DNA TGTGCCTCGAGTGGCGCAGGGGGCAACTATGGCTACACCTTC. Its translation: CASSGAGGNYGYTF.

The rearrangement links TRBV6-1 to TRBJ1-5, with a weak D call TRBD1 (5 bases). Trimming took off 1 base at V and 9 bases at J, with 13 bases between the two ends. CDR3 size: 14 residues. CDR1 and CDR2 from the germline V gene are MNHNS and SASEGT. The CDR3 DNA follows: TGTGCCAGCAGTGAAGTGGGGGGTCGGACGCCCCAGCATTTT. This codes for CASSEVGGRTPQHF.

The V gene is TRBV7-9, the J gene TRBJ2-1; 11 bases fit TRBD2. The CDR3 extends over 17 amino acids. The V gene's germline CDR1 is SEHNR and CDR2 FQNEAQ (reference sequence). After removal of 5 bases from V and 6 bases from J, the junction contained 12 bases not matched to a gene. The CDR3 protein is CASSSLPLAGGSNEQFF. DNA for the CDR3: TGTGCCAGCAGCAGCCTGCCCCTAGCGGGAGGATCCAATGAGCAGTTCTTC.

This clone was counted once. The chain recombines TRBV7-3 with TRBJ2-3; a weak D match, TRBD1 (5 bases). V gave up 5 bases and J gave up 4 bases, with 13 bases separating them. The CDR3 is 14 amino acids. Germline V CDR1 and CDR2: SGHTA, FQGTGA. This CDR3 is CASSPRQNSDTQYF. DNA for the CDR3: TGTGCCAGCAGCCCCCGACAGAATTCAGATACGCAGTATTTT.

The chain combines TRBV7-6 with TRBJ2-2; 7 positions match TRBD1. The V segment lost 5 bases and the J segment 1 base; nucleotides outside the gene matches: 7. Germline loops: CDR1 SGHVS, CDR2 FNYEAQ. The CDR3 has 16 residues. For the CDR3, the DNA is TGTGCCAGCAGCCTACGGGACAGTCAGAACACCGGGGAGCTGTTTTTT. It is translated as CASSLRDSQNTGELFF.

The chain employs TRBV2 and TRBJ1-5; tentatively, D is TRBD1 (6 bases). Germline lookup yields CDR1 SNHLY and CDR2 FYNNEI. Trimming took off 3 bases at V and 6 bases at J, with 9 bases between the two ends. This CDR3 contains 13 residues. The CDR3 DNA sequence: TGTGCCAGCAGTGACAGGGGAACTCAGCCCCAGCATTTT. This encodes CASSDRGTQPQHF.

Comment on this clone: Different DNA sequences within this sample yield the same CDR3. The chain combines TRBV5-1 with TRBJ1-5; a weak D match, TRBD1 (6 bases). Germline CDR1 SGHRS, CDR2 YFSETQ. The CDR3 totals 14 residues. V was shortened by 4 bases and J by 3 bases, with 11 bases between the two germline ends. As DNA, the CDR3 is TGCGCCAGCAGCCCAGGACAGACCAATCAGCCCCAGCATTTT. It encodes CASSPGQTNQPQHF.

This clone was picked up one time. This chain connects TRBV2 to TRBJ1-3; the D gene is possibly TRBD1 (5 bases). From germline, CDR1 is SNHLY and CDR2 FYNNEI. The V end was cut by 1 base, the J end by 0 bases, with 13 bases between. The CDR3 consists of 17 residues. CDR3: CASSEEVGLDSGNTIYF. The DNA for the CDR3 is TGTGCCAGCAGTGAAGAGGTGGGACTCGACTCTGGAAACACCATATATTTT.

V usage is TRBV19 and J usage is TRBJ2-7; 11 nucleotides line up with TRBD2. V trimming: 3 bases; J trimming: 2 bases; junction bases outside the gene matches: 3. This CDR3 region has 15 residues. Germline CDR1 reads LNHDA; CDR2 reads SQIVND (reference sequence). CDR3 coding DNA: TGTGCCAGTAGTATGGGGACTAGCGGACCCTACGAGCAGTACTTC. Protein sequence: CASSMGTSGPYEQYF.